These T cell receptor beta chains were read from a single sample in a study of blood T cell repertoires in COVID-19. Using immunoSEQ multiplex PCR, the repertoire was profiled, and TCRdb retains in-frame clones only, with some absent. Among fewer than 70,000 clones, about four fifths were seen once, and the ten largest hold approximately 20%. Sequenced: peripheral blood. These receptors all stem from a young man with COVID-19, enrolled during active disease. Each CDR3 is given with its conserved first and last residue. D genes are given only for firm matches. The size entry is marked missing in some rows and otherwise reads once, few, many or a size class.

len: 16; d_gene: TRBD1; v_gene: TRBV7-7; j_gene: TRBJ2-5; abundance: NA; CDR3nt: TGTGCCAGCAGCTTAGGAACAGGGGCCCTCCAAGAGACCCAGTACTTC; CDR3aa: CASSLGTGALQETQYF
len: 15; d_gene: NA; v_gene: TRBV3-1/TRBV3-2; j_gene: TRBJ1-2; abundance: NA; CDR3nt: TGTGCCAGCAGCCAAGACAGCGGGACCAACTATGGCTACACCTTC; CDR3aa: CASSQDSGTNYGYTF
len: 16; d_gene: NA; v_gene: TRBV7-2; j_gene: TRBJ2-7; abundance: NA; CDR3nt: TGTGCCAGCAGCTTAGACCCTCCCCTGGGGGCGAGCGAGCAGTACTTC; CDR3aa: CASSLDPPLGASEQYF
len: 16; d_gene: NA; v_gene: TRBV19; j_gene: TRBJ2-1; abundance: NA; CDR3nt: TGTGCCAGTAGTTTGAGACTAGGGAGCTCCTACAATGAGCAGTTCTTC; CDR3aa: CASSLRLGSSYNEQFF
len: 14; d_gene: NA; v_gene: TRBV4-3; j_gene: TRBJ1-6; abundance: NA; CDR3nt: TGCGCCAGCAGCCAAGGTGGACACGGGTCACCCCTCCACTTT; CDR3aa: CASSQGGHGSPLHF
len: 15; d_gene: TRBD2; v_gene: TRBV9; j_gene: TRBJ2-3; abundance: NA; CDR3nt: TGTGCCAGCAGCGCCCTAGCGGGGGGCACAGATACGCAGTATTTT; CDR3aa: CASSALAGGTDTQYF
len: 15; d_gene: NA; v_gene: TRBV6-5; j_gene: TRBJ2-1; abundance: once; CDR3nt: TGTGCCAGCAGTCCCCGGGACTTCTCCTACAATGAGCAGTTCTTC; CDR3aa: CASSPRDFSYNEQFF
len: 15; d_gene: TRBD1; v_gene: TRBV5-1; j_gene: TRBJ2-7; abundance: NA; CDR3nt: TGCGCCAGCAGCCAAGGGACAGGGGGTACTAGAGGGCAGTACTTC; CDR3aa: CASSQGTGGTRGQYF
len: 14; d_gene: TRBD1; v_gene: TRBV6-5; j_gene: TRBJ1-6; abundance: NA; CDR3nt: TGTGCCAGCAGTTCCAACAGGGGGAATTCACCCCTCCACTTT; CDR3aa: CASSSNRGNSPLHF
len: 16; d_gene: NA; v_gene: TRBV5-8; j_gene: TRBJ1-3; abundance: few; CDR3nt: TGTGCCAGCAGCTTGGCCACTTCCCGCTCTGGAAACACCATATATTTT; CDR3aa: CASSLATSRSGNTIYF
len: 17; d_gene: TRBD1; v_gene: TRBV4-1; j_gene: TRBJ1-1; abundance: NA; CDR3nt: TGCGCCAGCAGCCAAGTCCCCGCGCCAGGGGGAAAGAATGAAGCTTTCTTT; CDR3aa: CASSQVPAPGGKNEAFF
len: 16; d_gene: NA; v_gene: TRBV21-1; j_gene: TRBJ2-3; abundance: NA; CDR3nt: TGTGCCAGCAGCAAAGTAGACAGGGGTCCAACAGATACGCAGTATTTT; CDR3aa: CASSKVDRGPTDTQYF
len: 13; d_gene: NA; v_gene: TRBV10-3; j_gene: TRBJ2-7; abundance: once; CDR3nt: TGTGCCATCACTCGGGCGGCGGGCTACGAGCAGTACTTC; CDR3aa: CAITRAAGYEQYF
len: 17; d_gene: TRBD2; v_gene: TRBV7-9; j_gene: TRBJ2-2; abundance: NA; CDR3nt: TGTGCCAGCAGCACTGGGACTAGCGGGGCTTACACCGGGGAGCTGTTTTTT; CDR3aa: CASSTGTSGAYTGELFF
len: 13; d_gene: TRBD1; v_gene: TRBV5-1; j_gene: TRBJ2-7; abundance: once; CDR3nt: TGCGCCAGCAGCTGGGACAGGCGCTACGAGCAGTACTTC; CDR3aa: CASSWDRRYEQYF
len: 13; d_gene: TRBD2; v_gene: TRBV6-5; j_gene: TRBJ2-1; abundance: NA; CDR3nt: TGTGCCAGCAGAGTGGCGGGGGGGAATGAGCAGTTCTTC; CDR3aa: CASRVAGGNEQFF
len: 13; d_gene: TRBD1; v_gene: TRBV28; j_gene: TRBJ2-7; abundance: NA; CDR3nt: TGTGCCAGCAGTATACAGGGGGCTAACGAGCAGTACTTC; CDR3aa: CASSIQGANEQYF
len: 15; d_gene: TRBD2; v_gene: TRBV29-1; j_gene: TRBJ2-3; abundance: few; CDR3nt: TGCAGCGTTGTCGGGGCGGGGGAGATCACAGATACGCAGTATTTT; CDR3aa: CSVVGAGEITDTQYF
len: 17; d_gene: NA; v_gene: TRBV9; j_gene: TRBJ2-1; abundance: NA; CDR3nt: TGTGCCAGCAGCCCGGGGGGACATTGGAACAAAGGCAATGAGCAGTTCTTC; CDR3aa: CASSPGGHWNKGNEQFF
len: 13; d_gene: NA; v_gene: TRBV19; j_gene: TRBJ2-5; abundance: NA; CDR3nt: TGTGCCAGTAGTTCAGGACTACAAGAGACCCAGTACTTC; CDR3aa: CASSSGLQETQYF
len: 16; d_gene: TRBD2; v_gene: TRBV11-1; j_gene: TRBJ2-1; abundance: NA; CDR3nt: TGTGCCAGCAGCCAAATTTCTAGCGGGAGGGCTTATGAGCAGTTCTTC; CDR3aa: CASSQISSGRAYEQFF
len: 15; d_gene: TRBD1; v_gene: TRBV6-5; j_gene: TRBJ2-7; abundance: NA; CDR3nt: TGTGCCAGCAGTCCGGACAGGACGTTCTCCTACGAGCAGTACTTC; CDR3aa: CASSPDRTFSYEQYF
len: 14; d_gene: NA; v_gene: TRBV24-1; j_gene: TRBJ1-1; abundance: NA; CDR3nt: TGTGCCACCAGTGATTCCCGGGGGGGGGCCGGAGCTTTCTTT; CDR3aa: CATSDSRGGAGAFF
len: 16; d_gene: TRBD2; v_gene: TRBV6-2/TRBV6-3; j_gene: TRBJ2-3; abundance: NA; CDR3nt: TGTGCCAGCAGTCCCTCGACTAGCGGGGGGAGGGATACGCAGTATTTT; CDR3aa: CASSPSTSGGRDTQYF
len: 14; d_gene: NA; v_gene: TRBV28; j_gene: TRBJ2-1; abundance: NA; CDR3nt: TGTGCCAGCAGTTTAAGGGATCAGGGCAATGAGCAGTTCTTC; CDR3aa: CASSLRDQGNEQFF
len: 15; d_gene: TRBD2; v_gene: TRBV7-8; j_gene: TRBJ2-1; abundance: NA; CDR3nt: TGTGCCAGCAGTCGACTAGCGGGGACCTACAATGAGCAGTTCTTC; CDR3aa: CASSRLAGTYNEQFF
len: 14; d_gene: NA; v_gene: TRBV6-5; j_gene: TRBJ1-6; abundance: many; CDR3nt: TGTGCCAGCAGGTACGACAGAAGCAATTCACCCCTCCACTTT; CDR3aa: CASRYDRSNSPLHF
len: 9; d_gene: NA; v_gene: TRBV2; j_gene: TRBJ1-2; abundance: few; CDR3nt: TGTGCCAGCACATATGGCTACACCTTC; CDR3aa: CASTYGYTF
len: 12; d_gene: NA; v_gene: TRBV7-2; j_gene: TRBJ2-5; abundance: NA; CDR3nt: TGTGCCAGCAGCCCGGACCGGGATACCCAGTACTTC; CDR3aa: CASSPDRDTQYF
len: 11; d_gene: NA; v_gene: TRBV6-6; j_gene: TRBJ1-1; abundance: NA; CDR3nt: TGTGCCAGCGAGAGGGAGTCTGAAGCTTTCTTT; CDR3aa: CASERESEAFF
len: 17; d_gene: TRBD1; v_gene: TRBV11-2; j_gene: TRBJ2-7; abundance: NA; CDR3nt: TGTGCCAGCAGCTTAGTGTTTCGACAGGGGACAACCCACGAGCAGTACTTC; CDR3aa: CASSLVFRQGTTHEQYF
len: 13; d_gene: NA; v_gene: TRBV28; j_gene: TRBJ2-5; abundance: NA; CDR3nt: TGTGCCAGCAGGAACAGGAACCAAGAGACCCAGTACTTC; CDR3aa: CASRNRNQETQYF
len: 15; d_gene: TRBD1; v_gene: TRBV7-9; j_gene: TRBJ2-2; abundance: few; CDR3nt: TGTGCCAGCAGCTTAGGACAGGGCCACACCGGGGAGCTGTTTTTT; CDR3aa: CASSLGQGHTGELFF
len: 14; d_gene: TRBD1; v_gene: TRBV7-2; j_gene: TRBJ2-7; abundance: NA; CDR3nt: TGTGCCAGCTCAGGGACAGGTCGCTCCTACGAGCAGTACTTC; CDR3aa: CASSGTGRSYEQYF
len: 15; d_gene: TRBD1; v_gene: TRBV4-1; j_gene: TRBJ1-1; abundance: NA; CDR3nt: TGCGCCAGCAGCCGTACGGACAGGCTGAACACTGAAGCTTTCTTT; CDR3aa: CASSRTDRLNTEAFF
len: 13; d_gene: NA; v_gene: TRBV28; j_gene: TRBJ1-2; abundance: NA; CDR3nt: TGTGCCAGCAGCAGAGGTGGAAACTATGGCTACACCTTC; CDR3aa: CASSRGGNYGYTF
len: 16; d_gene: NA; v_gene: TRBV7-3; j_gene: TRBJ1-6; abundance: few; CDR3nt: TGTGCCAGCAGCTTAATGGGGGCAGGAAATAATTCACCCCTCCACTTT; CDR3aa: CASSLMGAGNNSPLHF
len: 14; d_gene: NA; v_gene: TRBV7-3; j_gene: TRBJ1-2; abundance: NA; CDR3nt: TGTGCCAGCAGCCCCCTGGGGGGGTTGGAAGGCTACACCTTC; CDR3aa: CASSPLGGLEGYTF
len: 15; d_gene: NA; v_gene: TRBV30; j_gene: TRBJ1-6; abundance: NA; CDR3nt: TGTGCCTGGAGTAGAGGTAGCTCCTATAATTCACCCCTCCACTTT; CDR3aa: CAWSRGSSYNSPLHF
len: 14; d_gene: TRBD2; v_gene: TRBV20-1; j_gene: TRBJ2-1; abundance: NA; CDR3nt: TGCAGTGCTAGTCTGCCTAGCGGGAGCAATGAGCAGTTCTTC; CDR3aa: CSASLPSGSNEQFF
len: 14; d_gene: TRBD1; v_gene: TRBV7-9; j_gene: TRBJ1-4; abundance: NA; CDR3nt: TGTGCCAGCAGCCCCCCGACAGGGGTGGAAAAACTGTTTTTT; CDR3aa: CASSPPTGVEKLFF
len: 13; d_gene: TRBD2; v_gene: TRBV30; j_gene: TRBJ2-1; abundance: NA; CDR3nt: TGTGCCTGCCCTAGCGGCTCCTACAATGAGCAGTTCTTC; CDR3aa: CACPSGSYNEQFF
len: 11; d_gene: NA; v_gene: TRBV6-6; j_gene: TRBJ2-1; abundance: once; CDR3nt: TGTGCCTCCGGCGGGTACAATGAGCAGTTCTTC; CDR3aa: CASGGYNEQFF
len: 15; d_gene: NA; v_gene: TRBV7-3; j_gene: TRBJ1-1; abundance: NA; CDR3nt: TGTGCCAGCAGCCGCTACCCTGGAGGGAACACTGAAGCTTTCTTT; CDR3aa: CASSRYPGGNTEAFF
len: 16; d_gene: TRBD1; v_gene: TRBV7-6; j_gene: TRBJ2-6; abundance: NA; CDR3nt: TGTGCCAGCAGCTTAGAGACAGGGTCTGGGGCCAACGTCCTGACTTTC; CDR3aa: CASSLETGSGANVLTF
len: 13; d_gene: NA; v_gene: TRBV27; j_gene: TRBJ1-6; abundance: NA; CDR3nt: TGTGCCAGCCGCCGGGATCTCGGTTTGCCCCTCCACTTT; CDR3aa: CASRRDLGLPLHF
len: 15; d_gene: NA; v_gene: TRBV30; j_gene: TRBJ2-7; abundance: few; CDR3nt: TGTGCCTGGAGTCCTCCTCGCCGGGGATTTTACGAGCAGTACTTC; CDR3aa: CAWSPPRRGFYEQYF
len: 17; d_gene: NA; v_gene: TRBV21-1; j_gene: TRBJ2-7; abundance: NA; CDR3nt: TGTGCCAGCAGCAAAGATACCGGAGGCTCGGGGGTGTACGAGCAGTACTTC; CDR3aa: CASSKDTGGSGVYEQYF
len: 14; d_gene: NA; v_gene: TRBV28; j_gene: TRBJ1-5; abundance: NA; CDR3nt: TGTGCCAGCAGCTCGGGAGGCGGCAATCAGCCCCAGCATTTT; CDR3aa: CASSSGGGNQPQHF
len: 12; d_gene: NA; v_gene: TRBV6-5; j_gene: TRBJ1-1; abundance: NA; CDR3nt: TGTGCCAGCAGTAACGGGGGGACTGAAGCTTTCTTT; CDR3aa: CASSNGGTEAFF
len: 16; d_gene: NA; v_gene: TRBV24-1; j_gene: TRBJ1-4; abundance: few; CDR3nt: TGTGCCACCAGTGATTCCGGGGGAGCGACTAATGAAAAACTGTTTTTT; CDR3aa: CATSDSGGATNEKLFF
len: 10; d_gene: TRBD1; v_gene: TRBV24-1; j_gene: TRBJ2-5; abundance: NA; CDR3nt: TGTGCCACCGAGACAGGGTTATCCTACTTC; CDR3aa: CATETGLSYF
len: 17; d_gene: NA; v_gene: TRBV11-2; j_gene: TRBJ2-2; abundance: once; CDR3nt: TGTGCCAGCAGCGCGGGATTGGCGGAAGTCGACACCGGGGAGCTGTTTTTT; CDR3aa: CASSAGLAEVDTGELFF